This T cell receptor (beta chain) was sequenced during a study of a mutant IDH1 vaccine in newly diagnosed glioma. The overall study: Patients under treatment included approximately 60% males and about 38% females and had a mean age of approximately 40 years. Patients were pretreated with radiotherapy, temozolomide, or both, mostly both.

Study-wide findings and caveats: Seemingly, pseudoprogression had no relation to changes in the top peripheral T cell clonotypes.

J was trimmed by 5 bases and V by 4 bases; bases with no gene match: 7. Germline CDR1 MNHEY, CDR2 SMNVEV (reference sequence). The CDR3 has 14 amino acids. Described time point: baseline, week 1 (first vaccination visit). Treatment noted: pre-vaccination baseline after standard-of-care therapy. Each astrocytoma in the donors was new, WHO grade 3 or 4, IDH1-mutant and ATRX-lost. Produced via immunoSEQ multiplex PCR; TCRdb's table is partial and in-frame only. The sample yields nearly 50,000 clones, roughly 89% seen once. Note on this clone: The antigen is not known.

The TCR originated in a man between 35 and 55 years old with glioma. The J gene is TRBJ2-5, the V gene TRBV27; 7 positions match TRBD2. Sequencing was performed on PBMCs, taken from a glioma patient treated with radiotherapy, temozolomide or both. CDR3 in amino acids: CASSWGGTGETQYF. The CDR3 DNA sequence: TGTGCCAGCAGTTGGGGGGGGACGGGGGAGACCCAGTACTTC.